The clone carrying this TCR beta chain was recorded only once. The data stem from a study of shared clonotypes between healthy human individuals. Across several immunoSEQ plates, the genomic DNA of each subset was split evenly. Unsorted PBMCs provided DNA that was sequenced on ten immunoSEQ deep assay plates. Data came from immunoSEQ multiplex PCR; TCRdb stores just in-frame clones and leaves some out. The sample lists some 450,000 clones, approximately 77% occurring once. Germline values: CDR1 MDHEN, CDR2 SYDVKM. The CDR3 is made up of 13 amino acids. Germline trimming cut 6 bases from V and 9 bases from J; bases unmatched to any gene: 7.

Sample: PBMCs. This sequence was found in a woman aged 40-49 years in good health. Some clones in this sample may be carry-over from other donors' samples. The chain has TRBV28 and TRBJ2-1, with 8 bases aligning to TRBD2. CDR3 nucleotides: TGTGCCAGCAGCCTGGGGCTAGCGGGTGAGCAGTTCTTC. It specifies CASSLGLAGEQFF.